The rows below give T cell receptor beta chains drawn from one sample of a study of monozygotic twins with inflammatory bowel disease. TCRdb derives one entry per CDR3 protein from the 5' RACE reads, leaving out DNA. The specimen's table records more than 300,000 distinct CDR3 sequences. Input material: blood. The receptors originated from a human donor with ulcerative colitis or Crohn's disease, or a healthy co-twin of an affected twin (not recorded which). Each CDR3 is given with its conserved first and last residue. Fields, in order: V gene, J gene, CDR3 protein.

TRBV24-1	TRBJ1-4	CATSEHRQGAIEKLFF
TRBV20-1	TRBJ1-4	CSARQTPGEKLFF
TRBV12-2	TRBJ1-2	CASRLAPGQGRSSPGYTF
TRBV4-1	TRBJ2-5	CASSQGFSSGGAETQYF
TRBV19	TRBJ2-5	CASSPVPVGTQYF
TRBV7-2	TRBJ1-2	CASSLTPLYGYTF
TRBV24-1	TRBJ2-5	CATRPGQAHQETQYF
TRBV4-3	TRBJ2-3	CASSQGRTSGVADTQYF
TRBV5-1	TRBJ1-1	CASSFGQNTEAFF
TRBV29-1	TRBJ1-2	CSVEYREDYGYTF
TRBV5-5	TRBJ1-6	CASSLGPRSSYNSPLHF
TRBV4-2	TRBJ1-1	CASSQGARAEAFF
TRBV20-1	TRBJ1-3	CSARDRISSGNTIYF
TRBV5-1	TRBJ2-7	CASSYYQEGREQYF
TRBV5-1	TRBJ2-5	CASSLAGAGGPQETQYF
TRBV20-1	TRBJ2-2	CSARALRGGPDTGELFF
TRBV7-8	TRBJ2-2	CASSLLASPNTGELFF
TRBV6-5	TRBJ2-5	CASSLENYHNQETQYF
TRBV7-9	TRBJ2-7	CASSRGLTANIYEQYF
TRBV29-1	TRBJ1-1	CSVEINTEAFF
TRBV7-2	TRBJ2-7	CASSLVLVSYEQYF
TRBV6-4	TRBJ2-5	CASSATGTSGQETQYF